What follows are 31 T cell receptor beta chains derived from one specimen sequenced in a study of blood T cell repertoires in COVID-19. This table comes from immunoSEQ multiplex PCR, and its TCRdb copy is limited to in-frame clones, with some not included. The sample shows tens of thousands of clones, roughly 90% of them seen only once. Sequencing was carried out using peripheral blood. The receptor set was obtained from a middle-aged man with COVID-19, enrolled during active disease.

The chain carries TRBV19 and TRBJ1-2, with D hard to call. The CDR3 has 12 amino acids. From germline, CDR1 is LNHDA and CDR2 SQIVND (reference sequence). V was pared by 5 bases and J by 8 bases, with 12 bases between. The CDR3 nucleotides read TGTGCCAGTAGTGTCCGAGCGGAAGGCTACACCTTC. Amino acid sequence: CASSVRAEGYTF.

V is TRBV6-6 and J is TRBJ2-2, with D possibly TRBD2 on 7 matching bases. Germline V gives CDR1 MNHNY, CDR2 SVGAGI (reference sequence). The CDR3 length is 16 residues. The ends were cut back, 6 bases at V and 0 bases at J, with 14 bases in the middle. The CDR3 sequence: CASRLGGGPNTGELFF. The CDR3 DNA reads TGTGCCAGCAGACTTGGGGGGGGGCCGAACACCGGGGAGCTGTTTTTT.

The chain couples TRBV10-2 to TRBJ1-6, with D perhaps TRBD1 (5 bases). CDR3 length: 14 residues. The V end lost 2 bases, the J end lost 9 bases, and 11 bases lay between the germline ends. Germline loops: CDR1 WSHSY, CDR2 SAAADI. CDR3 loop: CASSERQGSSPLHF. DNA of the CDR3: TGCGCCAGCAGTGAGAGGCAGGGATCTTCACCCCTCCACTTT.

The rearrangement uses TRBV23-1 and TRBJ1-6; D uncertain. TRBV23-1 is marked as an open reading frame, function uncertain. CDR3 length: 13 residues. The V end lost 0 bases, the J end lost 12 bases, and 9 bases lay between the germline ends. The DNA of the CDR3 is TGCGCCAGCAGTCAATCTGGCGAGGGACCCCTCCACTTT. Amino acid sequence: CASSQSGEGPLHF.

This chain uses TRBV5-6 with TRBJ1-5, with unresolved D. The CDR3 covers 14 residues. The V end was cut by 4 bases, the J end by 0 bases, with 8 bases between. Germline V gene sequence: CDR1 SGHDT, CDR2 YYEEEE. Written as DNA, the CDR3 is TGTGCCAGCAGCGACGGACTTAGCAATCAGCCCCAGCATTTT. Translated, it gives CASSDGLSNQPQHF.

The gene calls are TRBV5-4 and TRBJ1-3, with 7 positions matching TRBD1. V lost 1 base to trimming and J lost 6 bases; unmatched junction nucleotides: 7. The germline V gene encodes CDR1 SGHNT and CDR2 YYREEE (reference sequence). This CDR3 region has 15 residues. The CDR3 is CASSLLGQSVNTIYF. CDR3 DNA: TGTGCCAGCAGCTTGTTGGGACAGTCAGTAAACACCATATATTTT.

The gene calls are TRBV3-1 (or the pseudogene TRBV3-2) and TRBJ1-5; D is unclear. V was shortened by 4 bases and J by 4 bases, with 11 bases between the two germline ends. CDR1 is LGHDT, CDR2 YNNKEL, per germline (reference sequence). This CDR3 contains 14 residues. The CDR3 is CASSPGRGNQPQHF. DNA for the CDR3: TGTGCCAGCAGCCCAGGCCGCGGGAATCAGCCCCAGCATTTT.

The V call is TRBV21-1, the J call TRBJ2-7; TRBD2 is the table's D call and was not checked against the DNA. TRBV21-1 is a recognized pseudogene. CDR3 length equals 15 residues. The CDR3 is CASILTGDCNYEQYF. The CDR3 DNA reads TGTGCCAGCATCTTGACGGGAGACTGCAACTACGAGCAGTACTTC.

The gene calls are TRBV28 and TRBJ1-2, with 10 nucleotides matching TRBD1. This CDR3 is 16 amino acids long. J was trimmed by 8 bases and V by 6 bases; bases with no gene match: 15. CDR1 is MDHEN, CDR2 SYDVKM, per germline. The CDR3 sequence is CASRSTPLGQGKGYTF. The CDR3 bases are TGTGCCAGCAGGTCCACTCCCCTGGGACAGGGGAAGGGCTACACCTTC.

The chain uses TRBV7-2 and TRBJ2-5, with a tentative D call TRBD2 (5 bases). CDR1 SGHTA and CDR2 FQGNSA come from the germline V gene. V was pared by 5 bases and J by 5 bases, with 18 bases between. The CDR3 runs 15 residues. Written as DNA, the CDR3 is TGTGCCAGCAGCCCCCACGGACCCGGGGTGGAGACCCAGTACTTC. Protein: CASSPHGPGVETQYF.

The rearrangement joins TRBV4-3 to TRBJ2-3; 7 bases map to TRBD1. With 6 bases clipped from V and 4 bases from J, the junction kept 1 base outside the gene matches. CDR1 and CDR2 from the germline V gene are LGHNA and YSLEER. This CDR3 is built from 12 residues. As DNA, the CDR3 is TGCGCCAGCAGTGACAGGGCAGATACGCAGTATTTT. It is translated as CASSDRADTQYF.

V is TRBV19 and J is TRBJ2-2; 13 nucleotides align to TRBD2. From germline, CDR1 is LNHDA and CDR2 SQIVND (reference sequence). V was pared by 4 bases and J by 0 bases, with 14 bases of the junction left unmatched. The CDR3 is made up of 21 amino acids. The CDR3 DNA follows: TGTGCCAGTAGTAAACTCGGACTAGCGGGGGCCGTAAGAGCGAACACCGGGGAGCTGTTTTTT. Translated: CASSKLGLAGAVRANTGELFF.

The chain has TRBV19 and TRBJ1-1; D unresolved. This CDR3 contains 14 residues. V lost 3 bases and J 8 bases, leaving 16 bases between the germline ends. CDR1 is LNHDA, CDR2 SQIVND, per germline (reference sequence). The CDR3 reads CASSIPSYPGEAFF. CDR3 sequence (DNA): TGTGCCAGTAGTATCCCCTCCTATCCCGGGGAAGCTTTCTTT.

The CDR3 DNA follows: TGTGCCAGCAGCTTAGCCGGAGGGGGCAAAGAGACCCAGTACTTC. It codes for CASSLAGGGKETQYF. The V call is TRBV11-3, the J call TRBJ2-5, with TRBD1 as a possible D gene (7 bases). Deletions cut 1 base from V and 3 bases from J, with 12 bases between. Germline V gives CDR1 SGHNT, CDR2 YENEEA. This CDR3 region has 15 residues.

This clone was observed a handful of times. The CDR3 loop reads CASSLYSNEQFF. CDR3 sequence (DNA): TGTGCCAGCAGCTTGTACTCGAATGAGCAGTTCTTC. The gene calls are TRBV5-4 and TRBJ2-1, with D uncertain. Germline-derived CDR1 and CDR2 are SGHNT and YYREEE (reference sequence). The CDR3 spans 12 residues. The V and J ends lost 1 base and 7 bases respectively, with 6 bases between them.

The chain has TRBV3-1 (or the pseudogene TRBV3-2) and TRBJ2-3, with a weak D call TRBD2 (6 bases). There are 16 residues in the CDR3. The V and J ends lost 2 bases and 3 bases respectively, with 15 bases between them. The germline CDR1 and CDR2 sequences are LGHDT and YNNKEL (reference sequence). The CDR3 region has the DNA TGTGCCAGCAGCCAACTTGCCGGGGGACCGACAGATACGCAGTATTTT. Protein product: CASSQLAGGPTDTQYF.

V is TRBV9 and J is TRBJ1-2; perhaps TRBD1 as D (6 bases). The V end lost 4 bases, the J end lost 0 bases, and 22 bases lay between the germline ends. The CDR3 is made up of 18 amino acids. Germline loops: CDR1 SGDLS, CDR2 YYNGEE. Here the CDR3 DNA reads TGTGCCAGCAGCTCACAAACAGGGCAACGCCCTGCTAACTATGGCTACACCTTC. Protein sequence: CASSSQTGQRPANYGYTF.

V gene TRBV19 combines with J gene TRBJ2-1, with 11 positions matching TRBD1. The length of the CDR3 is 18 residues. CDR1 is LNHDA, CDR2 SQIVND, per germline (reference sequence). V shed 6 bases, J shed 7 bases, and the junction held 17 bases outside the gene matches. CDR3 sequence: CASRPRDRGSFVSNEQFF. The CDR3 bases are TGTGCCAGTAGACCCCGGGACAGGGGGTCTTTTGTTTCGAATGAGCAGTTCTTC.

The J gene is TRBJ2-7, the V gene TRBV11-2, with a weak D call TRBD1 (6 bases). V lost 5 bases and J 0 bases, leaving 23 bases between the germline ends. Per the germline V gene, CDR1 is SGHAT and CDR2 is FQNNGV. This CDR3 comprises 18 residues. CDR3 protein: CASSPVGRGRGSSYEQYF. The CDR3 nucleotides read TGTGCCAGCAGCCCTGTGGGCAGGGGAAGGGGTAGCTCCTACGAGCAGTACTTC.

The V gene is TRBV7-6, the J gene TRBJ1-2, with D unclear. V was shortened by 5 bases and J by 4 bases, with 11 bases between the two germline ends. This CDR3 has 13 residues. Looked up from germline, CDR1 is SGHVS and CDR2 is FNYEAQ. Here the CDR3 DNA reads TGTGCCAGCAGCCTTGAGGCAAGCTATGGCTACACCTTC. Translating gives CASSLEASYGYTF.

In DNA form, the CDR3 reads TGCGCCAGCAGCCAAAGCTTGACAACAACTAATGAAAAACTGTTTTTT. It yields the protein CASSQSLTTTNEKLFF. The genes are TRBV4-3 and TRBJ1-4; D remains unclear. This CDR3 spans 16 amino acids. The germline CDR1 and CDR2 sequences are LGHNA and YSLEER. The ends were cut back, 2 bases at V and 0 bases at J, with 10 bases in the middle.

The sample holds one count of this clone. The chain is built from TRBV5-1 and TRBJ1-2; 7 nucleotides match TRBD1. The CDR3 loop spans 16 amino acids. Germline lookup yields CDR1 SGHRS and CDR2 YFSETQ. V lost 1 base to trimming and J lost 4 bases; unmatched junction nucleotides: 10. The CDR3 is CASSLSTGDNGYGYTF. The CDR3 DNA follows: TGCGCCAGCAGCTTGTCCACAGGGGATAACGGCTATGGCTACACCTTC.

The rearrangement uses TRBV19 and TRBJ2-5, with a weak D call TRBD2 (6 bases). V was trimmed by 4 bases and J by 7 bases, leaving 16 bases between them. This CDR3 contains 14 residues. Germline CDR1 LNHDA, CDR2 SQIVND (reference sequence). The DNA of the CDR3 is TGTGCCAGTAGTAACCGGGACTCAAGGGGGACCCAGTACTTC. It specifies CASSNRDSRGTQYF. The full variable domain, completed using reference TRBV19 and TRBJ2-5, is DGGITQSPKYLFRKEGQNVTLSCEQNLNHDAMYWYRQDPGQGLRLIYYSQIVNDFQKGDIAEGYSVSREKKESFPLTVTSAQKNPTAFYLCASSNRDSRGTQYFGPGTRLLVL.

J is TRBJ1-1 and V is TRBV5-1; D possibly corresponds to TRBD1 (6 bases). The CDR3 length is 14 residues. CDR1 and CDR2 from the germline V gene are SGHRS and YFSETQ. The ends were cut back, 2 bases at V and 2 bases at J, with 10 bases in the middle. CDR3: CASSLQTGNTEAFF. The CDR3 nucleotides are TGCGCCAGCAGCTTACAGACAGGAAACACTGAAGCTTTCTTT.

This sequence joins TRBV11-1 and TRBJ1-6; no clear D. Trimming stripped 0 bases from V and 9 bases from J, with 15 bases between. The CDR3 sequence is 16 residues long. Germline CDR1 is SGHAT and CDR2 is FQDESV (reference sequence). The CDR3 sequence is CASSLALEAGGSPLHF. CDR3 nucleotide sequence: TGTGCCAGCAGCTTAGCGCTTGAGGCTGGTGGTTCACCCCTCCACTTT.

The chain combines TRBV12-3 or TRBV12-4 with TRBJ2-4; D unclear. The V end was cut by 1 base, the J end by 7 bases, with 8 bases between. The CDR3 is 13 residues long. The CDR3 region has the DNA TGTGCCAGCAGTTTAGGGGCAGGCAACATTCAGTACTTC. Its translation is CASSLGAGNIQYF.

The V call is TRBV2, the J call TRBJ1-3; D gene uncertain. The CDR3 is made up of 12 amino acids. With 2 bases removed from V and 4 bases from J, the gap between germline ends came to 3 bases. Germline CDR1 is SNHLY and CDR2 is FYNNEI. The CDR3 coding sequence is TGTGCCAGCAGTGAACCAGGAAACACCATATATTTT. This encodes CASSEPGNTIYF.

The chain combines TRBV7-2 with TRBJ2-5; D gene uncertain. The CDR3 consists of 13 residues. Deletions cut 7 bases from V and 0 bases from J, with 9 bases between. The germline CDR1 and CDR2 sequences are SGHTA and FQGNSA. The DNA of the CDR3 is TGTGCCAGCACCCAGAGGTACCAAGAGACCCAGTACTTC. Amino acids: CASTQRYQETQYF. Variable domain in full (rest from reference TRBV7-2 and TRBJ2-5): GAGVSQSPSNKVTEKGKDVELRCDPISGHTALYWYRQSLGQGLEFLIYFQGNSAPDKSGLPSDRFSAERTGGSVSTLTIQRTQQEDSAVYLCASTQRYQETQYFGPGTRLLVL.

V and J are TRBV7-2 and TRBJ1-6; 9 nucleotides line up with TRBD1. CDR3 length: 17 amino acids. Germline-derived CDR1 and CDR2 are SGHTA and FQGNSA. The V and J ends lost 2 bases and 7 bases, in that order; junction bases with no gene match: 9. The CDR3 loop is CASSLRDRVGGNSPLHF. CDR3 DNA: TGTGCCAGCAGCTTAAGGGACAGGGTAGGGGGGAATTCACCCCTCCACTTT.

This clone is termed medium-sized. This chain uses TRBV7-9 with TRBJ2-5; weak D call: TRBD1 (6 bases). The CDR3 covers 14 residues. Trimming took off 0 bases at V and 1 base at J, with 6 bases between the two ends. CDR1 is SEHNR and CDR2 is FQNEAQ in the germline V gene (reference sequence). CDR3 sequence reads: CASSLATGQETQYF. DNA of the CDR3: TGTGCCAGCAGCTTAGCGACAGGCCAAGAGACCCAGTACTTC.

J is TRBJ2-1 and V is TRBV2, with 10 bases fitting TRBD2. Per the germline V gene, CDR1 is SNHLY and CDR2 is FYNNEI. The length of the CDR3 is 13 residues. Trimming at V came to 6 bases and at J to 7 bases, leaving 3 bases not matched to a gene. DNA for the CDR3: TGTGCCAGCAGGCTAGCGGGGGTAAATGAGCAGTTCTTC. Protein product: CASRLAGVNEQFF.